In this sample, the clone carrying this T cell receptor (beta chain) turned up many times. Its antigen is unidentified. TCRdb passed the reads through MiXCR, listing each CDR3 protein once. The table has 800,000 to 950,000 distinct CDR3 sequences, 30% to 35% seen once. The data derive from a study of T cell repertoires in cytomegalovirus infection. Background on the study: Both recently identified HLA-C-restricted and well-studied HLA-B-restricted CMV epitopes were used in the study. Shared public TCR beta signatures pointed to both CMV infection and a matching HLA type. Regarding the study as a whole: CMV-specific TCR beta clonotypes restricted by HLA-C dominated the ex vivo response. The study identified carriers of CMV plus the relevant HLA from cumulative public TCR beta family frequency.

Sequenced material: cultured CD8+ T cells from PBMCs, taken from culture after CMV antigen stimulation. This TCR was recovered from a human donor in good health (CMV status not recorded). Some clones in this sample may be carry-over from other donors' samples.

The CDR3 reads CASSLQATYEQYF. The CDR3 nucleotides read TGTGCCAGCAGTTTACAGGCTACCTACGAGCAGTACTTC. The chain employs TRBV12-3 or TRBV12-4 and TRBJ2-7, with D unresolved. V was trimmed by 2 bases and J by 2 bases, leaving 7 bases between them. The CDR3 extends over 13 amino acids.